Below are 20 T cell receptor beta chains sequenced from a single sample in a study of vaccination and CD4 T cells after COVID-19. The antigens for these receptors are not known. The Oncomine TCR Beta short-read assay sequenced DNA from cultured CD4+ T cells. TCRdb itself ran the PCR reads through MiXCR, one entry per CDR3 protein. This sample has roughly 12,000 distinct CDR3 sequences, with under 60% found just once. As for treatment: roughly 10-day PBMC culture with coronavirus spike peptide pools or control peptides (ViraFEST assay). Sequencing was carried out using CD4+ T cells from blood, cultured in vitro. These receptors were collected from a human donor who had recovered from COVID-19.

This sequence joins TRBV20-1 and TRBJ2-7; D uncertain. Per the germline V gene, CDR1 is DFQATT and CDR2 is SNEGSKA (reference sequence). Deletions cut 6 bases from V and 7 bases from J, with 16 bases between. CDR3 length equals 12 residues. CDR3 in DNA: TGCAGTGCAAACAAGGGCCCAAAGGAGCAGTACTTC. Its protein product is CSANKGPKEQYF.

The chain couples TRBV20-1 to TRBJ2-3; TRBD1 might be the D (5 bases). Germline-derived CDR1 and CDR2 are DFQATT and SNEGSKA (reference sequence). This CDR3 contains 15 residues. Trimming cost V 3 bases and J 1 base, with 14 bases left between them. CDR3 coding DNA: TGCAGTGCTAGTTCGGACACCCGTGGCACAGATACGCAGTATTTT. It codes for CSASSDTRGTDTQYF.

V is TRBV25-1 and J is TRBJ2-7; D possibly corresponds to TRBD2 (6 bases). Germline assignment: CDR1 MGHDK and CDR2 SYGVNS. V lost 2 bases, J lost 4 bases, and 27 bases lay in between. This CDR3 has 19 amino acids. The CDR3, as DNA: TGTGCCAGCAGTGAAGGCCGGTCAGGGCGGGGTCTAACAGGATACGAGCAGTACTTC. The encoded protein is CASSEGRSGRGLTGYEQYF.

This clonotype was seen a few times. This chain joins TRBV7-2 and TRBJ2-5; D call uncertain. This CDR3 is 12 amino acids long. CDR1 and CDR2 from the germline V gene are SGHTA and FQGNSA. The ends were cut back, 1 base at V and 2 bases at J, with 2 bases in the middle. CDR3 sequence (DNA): TGTGCCAGCAGCTTAGTTCAAGAGACCCAGTACTTC. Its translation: CASSLVQETQYF.

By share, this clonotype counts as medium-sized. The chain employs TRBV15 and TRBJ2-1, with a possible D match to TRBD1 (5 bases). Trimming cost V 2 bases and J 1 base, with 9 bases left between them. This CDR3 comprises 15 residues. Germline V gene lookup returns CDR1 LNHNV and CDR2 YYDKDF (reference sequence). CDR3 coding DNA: TGTGCCACCAGCAGATTGCAGGGTTCCTACAATGAGCAGTTCTTC. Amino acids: CATSRLQGSYNEQFF.

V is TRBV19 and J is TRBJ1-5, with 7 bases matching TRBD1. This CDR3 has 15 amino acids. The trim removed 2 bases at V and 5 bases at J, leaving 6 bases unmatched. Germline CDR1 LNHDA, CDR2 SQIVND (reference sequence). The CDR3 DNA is TGTGCCAGTAGTATAATAAGCCAGGGGGATCAGCCCCAGCATTTT. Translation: CASSIISQGDQPQHF.

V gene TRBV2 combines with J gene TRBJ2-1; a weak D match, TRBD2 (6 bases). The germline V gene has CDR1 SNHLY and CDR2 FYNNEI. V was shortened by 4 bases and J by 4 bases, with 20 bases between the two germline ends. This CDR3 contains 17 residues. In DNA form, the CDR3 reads TGTGCCAGCAGTGTAATAGCGGCTTCATCGGGTTACAATGAGCAGTTCTTC. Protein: CASSVIAASSGYNEQFF.

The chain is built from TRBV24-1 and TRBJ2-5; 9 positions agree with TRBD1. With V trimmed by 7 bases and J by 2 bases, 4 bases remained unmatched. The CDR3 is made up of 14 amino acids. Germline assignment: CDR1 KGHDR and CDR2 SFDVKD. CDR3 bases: TGTGCCACCAGCGACAGGGGGGGTCAAGAGACCCAGTACTTC. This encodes CATSDRGGQETQYF.

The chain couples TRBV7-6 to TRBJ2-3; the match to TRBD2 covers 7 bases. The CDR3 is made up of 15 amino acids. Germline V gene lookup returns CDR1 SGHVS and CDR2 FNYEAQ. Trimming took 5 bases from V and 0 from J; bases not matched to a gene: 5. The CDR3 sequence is CASSPFSGSTDTQYF. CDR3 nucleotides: TGTGCCAGCAGCCCATTTAGCGGGAGCACAGATACGCAGTATTTT.

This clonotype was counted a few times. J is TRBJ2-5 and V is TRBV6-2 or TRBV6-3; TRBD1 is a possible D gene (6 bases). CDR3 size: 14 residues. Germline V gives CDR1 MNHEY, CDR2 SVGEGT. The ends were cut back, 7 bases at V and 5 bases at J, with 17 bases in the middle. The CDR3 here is CASKPHVQGETQYF. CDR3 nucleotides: TGTGCCAGCAAGCCACATGTCCAGGGGGAGACCCAGTACTTC.

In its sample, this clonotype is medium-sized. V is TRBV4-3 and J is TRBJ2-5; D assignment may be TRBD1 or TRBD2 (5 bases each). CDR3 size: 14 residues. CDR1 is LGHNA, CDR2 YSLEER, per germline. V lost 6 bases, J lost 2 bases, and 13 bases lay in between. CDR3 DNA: TGCGCCAGCAGTATCTCCGGGACGCAAGAGACCCAGTACTTC. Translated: CASSISGTQETQYF.

The CDR3 nucleotides are TGTGCCAGTAGCCCTACCGGGCGAATCGATGGCTACACCTTC. Amino acids: CASSPTGRIDGYTF. This chain uses TRBV19 with TRBJ1-2; no reliable D call. This CDR3 comprises 14 residues. Germline lookup yields CDR1 LNHDA and CDR2 SQIVND (reference sequence). The germline V and J ends were trimmed by 6 bases and 6 bases, with 17 bases remaining between them.

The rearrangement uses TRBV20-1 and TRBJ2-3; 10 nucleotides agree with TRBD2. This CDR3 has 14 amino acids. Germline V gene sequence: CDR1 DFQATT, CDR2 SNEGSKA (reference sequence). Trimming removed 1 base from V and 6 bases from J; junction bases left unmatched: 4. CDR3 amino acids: CSARASGSSDTQYF. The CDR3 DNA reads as TGCAGTGCTAGAGCTAGCGGGAGTTCGGATACGCAGTATTTT.

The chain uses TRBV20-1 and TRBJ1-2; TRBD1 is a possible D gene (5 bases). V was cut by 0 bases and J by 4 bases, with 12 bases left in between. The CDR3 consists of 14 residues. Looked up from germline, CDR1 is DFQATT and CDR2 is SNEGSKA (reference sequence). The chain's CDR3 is CSARDPGGTYGYTF. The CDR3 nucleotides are TGCAGTGCTAGAGATCCTGGGGGGACCTATGGCTACACCTTC.

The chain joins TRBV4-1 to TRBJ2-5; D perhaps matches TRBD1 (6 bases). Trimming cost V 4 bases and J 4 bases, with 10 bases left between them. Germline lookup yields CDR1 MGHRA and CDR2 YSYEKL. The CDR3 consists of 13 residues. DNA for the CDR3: TGCGCCAGCAGCCGACAAGGGGGAGAGACCCAGTACTTC. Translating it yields CASSRQGGETQYF.

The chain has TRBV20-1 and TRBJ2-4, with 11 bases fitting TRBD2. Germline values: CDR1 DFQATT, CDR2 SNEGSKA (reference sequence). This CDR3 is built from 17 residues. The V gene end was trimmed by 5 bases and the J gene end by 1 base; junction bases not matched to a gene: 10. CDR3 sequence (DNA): TGCAGTGCTGCCGGGACTAGCGGCACGGGGGCCAAAAACATTCAGTACTTC. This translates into CSAAGTSGTGAKNIQYF.

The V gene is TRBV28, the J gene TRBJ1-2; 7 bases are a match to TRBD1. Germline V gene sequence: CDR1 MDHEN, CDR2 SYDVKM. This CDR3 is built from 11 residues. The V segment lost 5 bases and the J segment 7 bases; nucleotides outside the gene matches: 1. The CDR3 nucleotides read TGTGCCAGCAGTGACAGGGTTGGCTACACCTTC. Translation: CASSDRVGYTF.

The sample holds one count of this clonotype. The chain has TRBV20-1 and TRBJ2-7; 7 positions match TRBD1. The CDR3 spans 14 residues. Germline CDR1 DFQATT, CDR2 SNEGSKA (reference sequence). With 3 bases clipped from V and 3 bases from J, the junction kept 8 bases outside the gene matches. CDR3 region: CSASETGSDYEQYF. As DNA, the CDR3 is TGCAGTGCTAGCGAGACAGGGAGCGACTACGAGCAGTACTTC.

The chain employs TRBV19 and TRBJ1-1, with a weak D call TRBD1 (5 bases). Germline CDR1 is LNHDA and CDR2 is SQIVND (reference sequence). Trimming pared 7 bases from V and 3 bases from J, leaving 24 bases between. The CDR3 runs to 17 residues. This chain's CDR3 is CASISPWGTGTYTEAFF. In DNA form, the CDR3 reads TGTGCCAGTATCTCTCCGTGGGGGACGGGGACCTACACTGAAGCTTTCTTT.

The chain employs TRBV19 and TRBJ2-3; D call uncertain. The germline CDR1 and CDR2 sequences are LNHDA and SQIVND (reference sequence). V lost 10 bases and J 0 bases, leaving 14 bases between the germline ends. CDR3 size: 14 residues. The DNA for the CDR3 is TGTGCCACCAAAGGTATGGGGAGCACAGATACGCAGTATTTT. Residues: CATKGMGSTDTQYF.